The 27 T cell receptor beta chains below all came from one sample that was sequenced in a study of cytomegalovirus exposure and HLA in healthy donors. PCR primers comprised 60 Vbeta and 13 Jbeta primers. Profiling relied on immunoSEQ multiplex PCR, and the TCRdb table lists in-frame clones only, not all of them. The table lists about 120,000 clones, about 80% of them singletons. The sequencing input was PBMCs. The receptors here all came from a female donor in good health and CMV-seronegative.

The V call is TRBV11-2, the J call TRBJ2-7; 8 nucleotides align to TRBD2. After removal of 3 bases from V and 1 base from J, the junction contained 5 bases not matched to a gene. Germline V CDR1 and CDR2: SGHAT, FQNNGV. CDR3 length: 15 residues. The CDR3 spells CASSFYSGESYEQYF. CDR3 sequence (DNA): TGTGCCAGCAGCTTTTATAGCGGGGAGTCCTACGAGCAGTACTTC.

V and J are TRBV11-2 and TRBJ1-6; D is undetermined. Germline assignment: CDR1 SGHAT and CDR2 FQNNGV. The CDR3 has 14 amino acids. V was shortened by 6 bases and J by 7 bases, with 13 bases between the two germline ends. CDR3 bases: TGTGCCAGCAGGGCCGGGTTGAGGAATTCACCCCTCCACTTT. Encoded protein: CASRAGLRNSPLHF.

The chain links TRBV6-7 to TRBJ1-4; 8 bases line up with TRBD1. TRBV6-7 is an ORF; its function is uncertain. This CDR3 region has 16 residues. Losses at the gene ends were 0 bases for V and 4 bases for J; bases not matched to a gene: 4. In DNA form, the CDR3 reads TGTGCCAGCAGTTACTCTATGGGACAGGTTAATGAAAAACTGTTTTTT. Amino acids: CASSYSMGQVNEKLFF.

The count of this clone is one. This chain uses TRBV6-1 with TRBJ2-7; 10 positions agree with TRBD1. This CDR3 is 15 amino acids long. With V trimmed by 8 bases and J by 6 bases, 13 bases remained unmatched. The germline V gene encodes CDR1 MNHNS and CDR2 SASEGT. CDR3 protein: CASQEPRDRGSEQYF. As DNA, the CDR3 is TGTGCCAGCCAAGAACCCCGGGACAGGGGAAGCGAGCAGTACTTC.

The chain is built from TRBV27 and TRBJ1-2; D unclear. The CDR3 covers 14 residues. The germline V gene encodes CDR1 MNHEY and CDR2 SMNVEV (reference sequence). Trimming removed 5 bases at V and 4 bases at J, with 14 bases between. The CDR3 region has the DNA TGTGCCAGCAGTGCCGGGAGGTTGGGCTATGGCTACACCTTC. Amino acid sequence: CASSAGRLGYGYTF.

This sequence joins TRBV30 and TRBJ1-2; 8 bases agree with TRBD1. Germline values: CDR1 GTSNPN, CDR2 SVGIG (reference sequence). V shed 2 bases and J 4 bases; nucleotides not matched to a gene: 9. CDR3 length equals 15 residues. The CDR3 sequence is CAWSPSGTGGYGYTF. In nucleotides, the CDR3 is TGTGCCTGGAGTCCCTCCGGGACAGGCGGCTATGGCTACACCTTC.

CDR3 region: CASSGGWGQPQHF. The DNA of the CDR3 is TGTGCCAGCAGTGGGGGCTGGGGTCAGCCCCAGCATTTT. The rearrangement links TRBV6-5 to TRBJ1-5, with D possibly matching TRBD1 (6 bases). Trimming shortened V by 5 bases and J by 6 bases, and 11 bases separated the two germline ends. The length of the CDR3 is 13 residues. The V gene's germline CDR1 is MNHEY and CDR2 SVGAGI.

This chain joins TRBV11-2 and TRBJ2-2, with 7 bases identical to TRBD1. V dropped 0 bases and J dropped 3; count of bases not matched to a gene: 4. The CDR3 runs to 16 residues. The germline gives CDR1 SGHAT, CDR2 FQNNGV. The CDR3 DNA follows: TGTGCCAGCAGCTTAGATGGCAGGGGGTACACCGGGGAGCTGTTTTTT. Translated: CASSLDGRGYTGELFF.

The V call is TRBV10-2, the J call TRBJ2-1, with 9 bases matching TRBD2. V trimming: 6 bases; J trimming: 8 bases; junction bases outside the gene matches: 11. Germline CDR1 and CDR2: WSHSY and SAAADI. CDR3 length equals 15 residues. The CDR3 sequence: CASSLSLTSGHEQFF. Written as DNA, the CDR3 is TGCGCCAGCAGCCTGTCCCTGACTAGCGGCCATGAGCAGTTCTTC.

The chain employs TRBV27 and TRBJ2-7; TRBD1 matches at 8 bases. After removal of 2 bases from V and 6 bases from J, the junction contained 12 bases not matched to a gene. The CDR3 runs 16 residues. Germline loops: CDR1 MNHEY, CDR2 SMNVEV (reference sequence). Here the CDR3 DNA reads TGTGCCAGCAGTTTACATCGGGGCAGGGGGCTCGCCGAGCAGTACTTC. Protein product: CASSLHRGRGLAEQYF.

This rearrangement joins TRBV7-3 to TRBJ1-1; a weak D match, TRBD1 (6 bases). Germline CDR1 and CDR2: SGHTA and FQGTGA. V was shortened by 4 bases and J by 4 bases, with 16 bases between the two germline ends. The CDR3 runs 15 residues. As DNA, the CDR3 is TGTGCCAGCAGCTCCGCGGGGGGGCGTTTCACTGAAGCTTTCTTT. Translation: CASSSAGGRFTEAFF. Looking up the rest from reference TRBV7-3 and TRBJ1-1 gives the full variable domain: GAGVSQTPSNKVTEKGKYVELRCDPISGHTALYWYRQSLGQGPEFLIYFQGTGAADDSGLPNDRFFAVRPEGSVSTLKIQRTERGDSAVYLCASSSAGGRFTEAFFGQGTRLTVV.

The chain is built from TRBV19 and TRBJ1-6; TRBD1 matches at 10 bases. The J segment lost 1 base and the V segment lost 10 bases, leaving 4 bases of the junction unmatched. From germline, CDR1 is LNHDA and CDR2 SQIVND (reference sequence). CDR3 size: 15 residues. In DNA form, the CDR3 reads TGTGCCAAGGACAGGGGGAGGTCCTATAATTCACCCCTCCACTTT. Amino acid sequence: CAKDRGRSYNSPLHF. The variable domain in full, with the rest retrieved from reference TRBV19 and TRBJ1-6, is DGGITQSPKYLFRKEGQNVTLSCEQNLNHDAMYWYRQDPGQGLRLIYYSQIVNDFQKGDIAEGYSVSREKKESFPLTVTSAQKNPTAFYLCAKDRGRSYNSPLHFGNGTRLTVT.

The chain uses TRBV28 and TRBJ2-1, with D possibly matching TRBD2 (5 bases). Germline V gene lookup returns CDR1 MDHEN and CDR2 SYDVKM. Trimming took off 5 bases at V and 7 bases at J, with 9 bases between the two ends. CDR3 length: 12 amino acids. The CDR3 DNA is TGTGCCAGCAGTAGCGGTAGAAATGAGCAGTTCTTC. This translates into CASSSGRNEQFF.

This chain connects TRBV12-5 to TRBJ1-2; D perhaps matches TRBD1 (6 bases). The CDR3 sequence is 15 residues long. The germline gives CDR1 LGHNT, CDR2 FRNRAP. V lost 0 bases to trimming and J lost 8 bases, with 16 bases between them. The CDR3 DNA reads as TGTGCTAGTGGTTTGGTAAGGTCAGGGGACGGCGGCTACACCTTC. Amino acids: CASGLVRSGDGGYTF.

This rearrangement joins TRBV6-1 to TRBJ1-2, with TRBD1 identical over 7 bases. The CDR3 covers 15 residues. Germline assignment: CDR1 MNHNS and CDR2 SASEGT. Losses at the gene ends were 3 bases for V and 8 bases for J; bases not matched to a gene: 12. The CDR3 spells CASSDTRTGGQGYTF. CDR3 nucleotide sequence: TGTGCCAGCAGTGACACACGGACAGGAGGGCAAGGCTACACCTTC.

This clone is a singleton in its sample. This chain joins TRBV5-1 and TRBJ2-1; 8 bases line up with TRBD1. V gave up 4 bases and J gave up 3 bases; unmatched junction bases: 6. Germline lookup yields CDR1 SGHRS and CDR2 YFSETQ. The length of the CDR3 is 15 residues. CDR3 residues: CASSPGQGSYNEQFF. CDR3 sequence (DNA): TGCGCCAGCAGCCCAGGACAGGGCAGCTACAATGAGCAGTTCTTC. The variable domain in full, with the rest retrieved from reference TRBV5-1 and TRBJ2-1, is KAGVTQTPRYLIKTRGQQVTLSCSPISGHRSVSWYQQTPGQGLQFLFEYFSETQRNKGNFPGRFSGRQFSNSRSEMNVSTLELGDSALYLCASSPGQGSYNEQFFGPGTRLTVL.

This rearrangement joins TRBV4-3 to TRBJ2-3, with no clear D. The V end lost 0 bases, the J end lost 0 bases, and 10 bases lay between the germline ends. CDR3 length: 16 amino acids. Germline loops: CDR1 LGHNA, CDR2 YSLEER. The CDR3 DNA is TGCGCCAGCAGCCAAGACTTGGCGGCTAGCACAGATACGCAGTATTTT. Its translation is CASSQDLAASTDTQYF.

The chain is built from TRBV11-2 and TRBJ1-2, with 11 bases fitting TRBD1. Germline loops: CDR1 SGHAT, CDR2 FQNNGV. This CDR3 has 15 residues. V dropped 1 base and J dropped 6; count of bases not matched to a gene: 4. For the CDR3, the DNA is TGTGCCAGCAGCTTAGCTCCGGGACAGGGGGATGGCTACACCTTC. Encoded protein: CASSLAPGQGDGYTF.

This chain connects TRBV5-5 to TRBJ2-7; 15 bases align to TRBD2. Germline-derived CDR1 and CDR2 are SGHKS and YYEKEE (reference sequence). With 0 bases clipped from V and 4 bases from J, the junction kept 2 bases outside the gene matches. CDR3 length: 16 amino acids. The CDR3 is CASSLGTSGGAYEQYF. CDR3 DNA: TGTGCCAGCAGCTTGGGGACTAGCGGGGGGGCTTACGAGCAGTACTTC.

The genes are TRBV2 and TRBJ2-2, with 12 positions matching TRBD2. The CDR3 sequence is 17 residues long. CDR1 is SNHLY, CDR2 FYNNEI, per germline. V was clipped by 5 bases and J by 1 base; unmatched bases: 5. CDR3 residues: CASSLLAGGKNTGELFF. In DNA form, the CDR3 reads TGTGCCAGCAGTCTTCTAGCGGGGGGGAAGAACACCGGGGAGCTGTTTTTT.

The chain couples TRBV19 to TRBJ2-4; the match to TRBD2 covers 9 bases. Germline loops: CDR1 LNHDA, CDR2 SQIVND (reference sequence). The V segment lost 4 bases and the J segment 5 bases; nucleotides outside the gene matches: 9. The CDR3 has 16 residues. The CDR3, as DNA: TGTGCCAGTAGTACAAAGCGGGGGGCTCGGGAAAACATTCAGTACTTC. It yields the protein CASSTKRGARENIQYF.

This clone was counted once. The rearrangement links TRBV27 to TRBJ1-1, with D perhaps matching TRBD1 (6 bases). Between the trimmed V and J ends, which lost 5 bases and 0 bases, there was a span of 10 bases. In germline, CDR1 is MNHEY, CDR2 SMNVEV (reference sequence). CDR3 size: 14 residues. DNA of the CDR3: TGTGCCAGCAGTCTACAGGGTTTGAACACTGAAGCTTTCTTT. This translates into CASSLQGLNTEAFF.

The rearrangement uses TRBV4-2 and TRBJ1-6; TRBD1 aligns across 7 bases. After removal of 0 bases from V and 6 bases from J, the junction contained 5 bases not matched to a gene. This CDR3 comprises 16 residues. CDR1 is LGHNA, CDR2 YNFKEQ, per germline. The CDR3 DNA reads TGTGCCAGCAGCCAAGATGAGGGGGCCCGTAATTCACCCCTCCACTTT. Translating gives CASSQDEGARNSPLHF.

The sample holds one count of this clone. This chain connects TRBV6-6 to TRBJ1-2; possibly TRBD1 for D (5 bases). The V end was cut by 7 bases, the J end by 5 bases, with 17 bases between. Germline loops: CDR1 MNHNY, CDR2 SVGAGI (reference sequence). The CDR3 sequence is 14 residues long. The CDR3 DNA reads TGTGCCAGCACCAAAGACAGTAGTCCATATGGCTACACCTTC. This encodes CASTKDSSPYGYTF.

Regarding this clone: Other DNA sequences from this sample encode an identical CDR3 as well. The chain is built from TRBV7-6 and TRBJ2-3; 8 bases align to TRBD1. V trimming: 2 bases; J trimming: 6 bases; junction bases outside the gene matches: 7. The germline V gene has CDR1 SGHVS and CDR2 FNYEAQ. The CDR3 sequence is 15 residues long. Written as DNA, the CDR3 is TGTGCCAGCAGCTTAACGAGACAGGGGAGGGATACGCAGTATTTT. This codes for CASSLTRQGRDTQYF.

This clone was counted between two and nine times. V is TRBV7-8 and J is TRBJ1-1; D is perhaps TRBD1 (5 bases). The germline CDR1 and CDR2 sequences are SGHVS and FQNEAQ. Trimming stripped 6 bases from V and 5 bases from J, with 16 bases between. This CDR3 has 14 residues. The chain's CDR3 is CASRTSGGFTEAFF. DNA for the CDR3: TGTGCCAGCAGAACCTCCGGGGGGTTTACTGAAGCTTTCTTT.

V and J are TRBV5-1 and TRBJ2-3; 7 positions match TRBD2. V shed 3 bases, J shed 5 bases, and the junction held 3 bases outside the gene matches. The CDR3 covers 13 residues. Germline V gives CDR1 SGHRS, CDR2 YFSETQ. CDR3 loop: CASSWGGIDTQYF. DNA of the CDR3: TGCGCCAGCAGCTGGGGGGGGATAGATACGCAGTATTTT.